The 10 T cell receptor beta chains reported below all come from one sample, sequenced in a study of Ad26.COV2.S vaccination and SARS-CoV-2 variants. This table comes from immunoSEQ multiplex PCR, and its TCRdb copy is limited to in-frame clones, with some not included. The table includes about 350,000 clones, about 90% detected once. Sequences were derived from peripheral blood, sampled after recovery from COVID-19. Every receptor here comes from a human donor who had recovered from COVID-19.

This chain links TRBV6-5 with TRBJ1-2; TRBD1 is a possible D gene (5 bases). Germline loops: CDR1 MNHEY, CDR2 SVGAGI. Trimming removed 6 bases from V and 5 bases from J, with 13 bases in between. CDR3 size: 13 residues. The CDR3 nucleotides read TGTGCCAGCAGCCCGACAGAGCGATATGGCTACACCTTC. The encoded protein is CASSPTERYGYTF.

This clone showed up just a few times. The chain's CDR3 is CASSLSTAAFF. CDR3 in DNA: TGTGCCAGCAGTTTAAGTACGGCAGCTTTCTTT. The chain is built from TRBV12-3 or TRBV12-4 and TRBJ1-1, with no clear D. This CDR3 comprises 11 residues. Trimming shortened V by 2 bases and J by 10 bases, and 8 bases separated the two germline ends.

CDR3 in DNA: TGTGCCAGCAGCTCTCTGGGGGGTTTCACTGAAGCTTTCTTT. Protein: CASSSLGGFTEAFF. The chain carries TRBV5-8 and TRBJ1-1, with D perhaps TRBD1 (5 bases). Looked up from germline, CDR1 is SGHTS and CDR2 is YDEGEE. Trimming left V 3 bases short and J 4 bases short, with 13 bases between. There are 14 residues in the CDR3.

The CDR3, as DNA: TGTGCCAGCAGTTACTCGAGCGGGAGCTCCTACGAGCAGTACTTC. This codes for CASSYSSGSSYEQYF. V and J are TRBV6-5 and TRBJ2-7; 8 nucleotides align to TRBD2. Per germline, CDR1 MNHEY and CDR2 SVGAGI. The J segment lost 0 bases and the V segment lost 0 bases, leaving 1 base of the junction unmatched. This CDR3 is built from 15 residues.

V and J are TRBV18 and TRBJ2-2, with TRBD2 as a possible D gene (5 bases). Germline V gene data show CDR1 as KGHSH and CDR2 as LQKENI. CDR3 size: 16 residues. V lost 3 bases and J lost 3, with 14 bases in between. Here the CDR3 DNA reads TGTGCCAGCTCACCGATGAATGGACTTGACACCGGGGAGCTGTTTTTT. Its translation: CASSPMNGLDTGELFF.

The chain carries TRBV5-1 and TRBJ1-1; D remains unclear. The CDR3 has 14 amino acids. Trimming pared 1 base from V and 4 bases from J, leaving 11 bases between. The germline V gene encodes CDR1 SGHRS and CDR2 YFSETQ. The CDR3 DNA sequence: TGCGCCAGCAGCTTGCAAACTTCGGGCACTGAAGCTTTCTTT. Protein sequence: CASSLQTSGTEAFF.

V usage is TRBV5-1 and J usage is TRBJ2-4; D gene ambiguous. Germline V lookup: CDR1 SGHRS, CDR2 YFSETQ. The germline V and J ends were trimmed by 7 bases and 6 bases, with 20 bases remaining between them. The CDR3 length is 15 residues. CDR3 amino acids: CASCTSSSPPNIQYF. CDR3 nucleotides: TGCGCCAGCTGTACGTCCTCTTCTCCACCAAACATTCAGTACTTC.

This clone was counted between two and nine times. Additional DNA sequences in this sample encode the identical CDR3. This chain uses TRBV7-2 with TRBJ1-6; D perhaps matches TRBD1 (5 bases). The CDR3 runs 15 residues. Trimming stripped 2 bases from V and 5 bases from J, with 10 bases between. In germline, CDR1 is SGHTA, CDR2 FQGNSA. CDR3 protein: CASSLRGNDNSPLHF. The CDR3 coding sequence is TGTGCCAGCAGCTTACGGGGCAACGATAATTCACCCCTCCACTTT.

This clone has only a few counts. V and J are TRBV6-5 and TRBJ1-3; D call uncertain. The CDR3 consists of 13 residues. Germline V gives CDR1 MNHEY, CDR2 SVGAGI. The germline V and J ends were trimmed by 8 bases and 5 bases, with 13 bases remaining between them. Here the CDR3 reads CASSRVGRNTIYF. For the CDR3, the DNA is TGTGCCAGCTCTCGGGTGGGGAGAAACACCATATATTTT.

The V and J genes are TRBV29-1 and TRBJ1-2, with D possibly matching TRBD1 (5 bases). V was cut by 2 bases and J by 10 bases, with 14 bases left in between. Per germline, CDR1 SQVTM and CDR2 ANQGSEA. CDR3 size: 12 residues. The CDR3, as DNA: TGCAGCGTTGAAAGCAGGGACCCTGACTACACCTTC. This sequence encodes CSVESRDPDYTF.